This is a list of T cell receptor beta chains from one sample in a study of blood T cell repertoires in COVID-19. Using immunoSEQ multiplex PCR, the repertoire was profiled, and TCRdb retains in-frame clones only, with some absent. In the table there are roughly 160,000 clones, 90% of which are singletons. The sequencing sample was made of peripheral blood. The receptors shown here come from a middle-aged man with acute or convalescent COVID-19. CDR3s include the opening cysteine and the closing phenylalanine or tryptophan. D genes are given only for firm matches. Clone size is not always given. Where it is, it says once, few, many or a class for expanded clones.

clone size | J gene | V gene | D gene | CDR3 DNA | CDR3 protein
NA | TRBJ2-7 | TRBV4-2 | TRBD1 | TGTGCCAGCAGCCGGGACAGGGGGTCCGAGCAGTACTTC | CASSRDRGSEQYF
NA | TRBJ2-7 | TRBV4-1 | TRBD2 | TGCGCCAGCAGCCAAGCGGCTAGCGGAAGCTACGAGCAGTACTTC | CASSQAASGSYEQYF
NA | TRBJ2-3 | TRBV19 | TRBD2 | TGTGCCAGTAGTACTAGCGGGGGCACAGATACGCAGTATTTT | CASSTSGGTDTQYF
few | TRBJ1-6 | TRBV6-5 | NA | TGTGCCAGCCGCAGTGTAACCTATAATTCACCCCTCCACTTT | CASRSVTYNSPLHF
NA | TRBJ1-2 | TRBV28 | NA | TGTGCCAGCAGTTTATTTACCCGCGTAACTATTGAGGGCTACACCTTC | CASSLFTRVTIEGYTF
few | TRBJ1-2 | TRBV7-2 | NA | TGTGCCAGCAGCTTAGTTGGGGACAACAACTATGGCTACACCTTC | CASSLVGDNNYGYTF
NA | TRBJ2-3 | TRBV19 | TRBD2 | TGTGCCAGTAGTATCCAGCGGGGGAGGGATACGCAGTATTTT | CASSIQRGRDTQYF
NA | TRBJ1-3 | TRBV5-8 | TRBD1 | TGTGCCAGCAGCCCCCCGACAGGGAAGTTCTCTGGAAACACCATATATTTT | CASSPPTGKFSGNTIYF
NA | TRBJ2-1 | TRBV20-1 | NA | TGCAGTGCTAGTATAGCCGGAACGGGATACAATGAGCAGTTCTTC | CSASIAGTGYNEQFF
NA | TRBJ2-5 | TRBV5-6 | TRBD1 | TGTGCCAGCAGCTTGGGCCCGGGACAGGGATTAATATCAGAGACCCAGTACTTC | CASSLGPGQGLISETQYF
NA | TRBJ1-2 | TRBV5-4 | TRBD1 | TGTGCCAGCAGCTTGCCGACAGGGCCCTATGGCTACACCTTC | CASSLPTGPYGYTF
NA | TRBJ1-2 | TRBV7-2 | NA | TGTGCCAGCAGCCCGAGCCTAAGCTTTAACTATGGCTACACCTTC | CASSPSLSFNYGYTF
once | TRBJ2-3 | TRBV28 | NA | TGTGCCAGCAGCCCACATTCTAGCACAGATACGCAGTATTTT | CASSPHSSTDTQYF
NA | TRBJ2-5 | TRBV24-1 | TRBD2 | TGTGCCACCAGTGACCCTGGAGCGGGAGGAGGGGAGACCCAGTACTTC | CATSDPGAGGGETQYF
NA | TRBJ2-3 | TRBV6-5 | NA | TGTGCCAGCATGGGCTCCGTCGGAGATACGCAGTATTTT | CASMGSVGDTQYF
NA | TRBJ2-7 | TRBV6-5 | TRBD2 | TGTGCCAGCACCCTGGGGGGGGGCTACGAGCAGTACTTC | CASTLGGGYEQYF
few | TRBJ2-1 | TRBV4-1 | TRBD1 | TGCGCCAGCAGCCAACCGACAGGGTACAATGAGCAGTTCTTC | CASSQPTGYNEQFF
NA | TRBJ2-1 | TRBV27 | NA | TGTGCCAGCAGTACCCAATCTCGAACTTTGGAGTTCTTC | CASSTQSRTLEFF
NA | TRBJ1-4 | TRBV9 | TRBD1 | TGTGCCAGCAGTAACAGGGGCGCAACTAATGAAAAACTGTTTTTT | CASSNRGATNEKLFF
NA | TRBJ1-1 | TRBV9 | NA | TGTGCCAGCAGCGTAGATAGCCGGATGAACACTGAAGCTTTCTTT | CASSVDSRMNTEAFF
NA | TRBJ2-3 | TRBV9 | TRBD2 | TGTGCCAGCAGCGTAGGGGTTAGCGGGGGCACAGATACGCAGTATTTT | CASSVGVSGGTDTQYF
NA | TRBJ1-6 | TRBV7-9 | TRBD1 | TGTGCCAGCAGCTTAGCGCGTGACAGGGGTTGGGGTAATTCACCCCTCCACTTT | CASSLARDRGWGNSPLHF
NA | TRBJ2-2 | TRBV6-5 | TRBD2 | TGTGCCAGCACCTCCCGAGCGGGAGCTGCCGGGGAGCTGTTTTTT | CASTSRAGAAGELFF
few | TRBJ2-7 | TRBV27 | NA | TGTGCCAGCAGTCCCCTGGCCGTCCCCGGAGGCGAGCAGTACTTC | CASSPLAVPGGEQYF
NA | TRBJ2-3 | TRBV4-1 | TRBD2 | TGCGCCAGCAGCCAAGATTGGACTAGCGGGAGCCGCGATACGCAGTATTTT | CASSQDWTSGSRDTQYF
NA | TRBJ1-1 | TRBV7-9 | NA | TGTGCCAGCAGCCTACTTGGAGGGAACACTGAAGCTTTCTTT | CASSLLGGNTEAFF
NA | TRBJ2-1 | TRBV13 | NA | TGTGCCAGCAGCGGACAGAACCCTGGCGCCTACAATGAGCAGTTCTTC | CASSGQNPGAYNEQFF
NA | TRBJ2-7 | TRBV3-1/TRBV3-2 | TRBD2 | TGTGCCAGCAGCCAAGAGGGGACTAGCGGGAGGGTTAAAACCTACGAGCAGTACTTC | CASSQEGTSGRVKTYEQYF
NA | TRBJ1-5 | TRBV28 | NA | TGTGCCAGCAGTGAGCCTGGGGAGGGCGCTGGGAATCAGCCCCAGCATTTT | CASSEPGEGAGNQPQHF
NA | TRBJ2-7 | TRBV7-9 | NA | TGTGCCAGCAGCTTAGATTGGGGGCGGGCCACCTACGAGCAGTACTTC | CASSLDWGRATYEQYF
NA | TRBJ2-3 | TRBV23-1 | TRBD2 | TGCGCCAGCAGTCCGGCGGGGGGCGTCACAGATACGCAGTATTTT | CASSPAGGVTDTQYF
NA | TRBJ2-1 | TRBV7-2 | TRBD1 | TGTGCCAGCAGACCCCGGGACAGGGCCTACAATGAGCAGTTCTTC | CASRPRDRAYNEQFF